The rows below give T cell receptor beta chains drawn from one sample of a study of shared clonotypes between healthy human individuals. The assay was immunoSEQ multiplex PCR, and TCRdb's table has in-frame clones only and misses some. The table lists about 480,000 clones, roughly 85% of them singletons. The sample taken for sequencing was PBMCs. These receptors all stem from a woman in her thirties or forties in good health. Some clones in this sample may be carry-over from other donors' samples. CDR3s include the opening cysteine and the closing phenylalanine or tryptophan. The D gene is left open where the match is weak. Size is omitted from some rows. Given values are once, few, many or a class for expanded clones.

V gene,clone size,D gene,J gene,CDR3 DNA,CDR3 protein
TRBV6-5,once,-,TRBJ2-1,TGTGCCAGCAGTTACTTTGGGACCCCTTGGGATGAGCAGTTCTTC,CASSYFGTPWDEQFF
TRBV10-2,once,-,TRBJ1-2,TGCGCCAGCAGTGAGAAAGCAGGGGAGAACTATGGCTACACCTTC,CASSEKAGENYGYTF
TRBV11-2,-,TRBD1,TRBJ1-6,TGTGCCAGCAGTCGAAACAGGGGGCAGAATTCACCCCTCCACTTT,CASSRNRGQNSPLHF
TRBV5-1,-,-,TRBJ2-3,TGCGCCAGCAGCTTGGGTCCAACTAGCACAGATACGCAGTATTTT,CASSLGPTSTDTQYF
TRBV7-8,-,-,TRBJ2-7,TGTGCCAGCAGCTTAGATCTCTCCTACGAGCAGTACTTC,CASSLDLSYEQYF
TRBV7-9,-,-,TRBJ2-1,TGTGCCAGCAGCTTGTCGGGCTCCTACAATGAGCAGTTCTTC,CASSLSGSYNEQFF
TRBV30,few,-,TRBJ2-7,TGTGCCTGGAGTGCTTCGGTAGGTGAGCAGTACTTC,CAWSASVGEQYF
TRBV11-3,-,-,TRBJ2-2,TGTGCCAGCAGCTTAATCGGTGCCGGGGAGCTGTTTTTT,CASSLIGAGELFF
TRBV10-3,once,TRBD2,TRBJ2-3,TGTGCCATCAGTGAGTCACCGCCGGGACTAGCGGGAGGGAGGACAGATACGCAGTATTTT,CAISESPPGLAGGRTDTQYF
TRBV6-1,-,-,TRBJ1-2,TGTGCCAGCAGTGAAGGGACAGAACGTGGCTACACCTTC,CASSEGTERGYTF
TRBV18,once,TRBD2,TRBJ2-7,TGTGCCAGCTCACCGACCTTGGGAGGGAGTGTCGACGAGCAGTACTTC,CASSPTLGGSVDEQYF
TRBV18,once,TRBD1,TRBJ1-3,TGTGCCAGCTCACCCACAGGGGACTCTGGAAACACCATATATTTT,CASSPTGDSGNTIYF
TRBV7-9,-,-,TRBJ2-7,TGTGCCAGCAGCTTAGACGGGGCCGCCCGCGAGCAGTACTTC,CASSLDGAAREQYF
TRBV7-8,-,TRBD1,TRBJ1-3,TGTGCCAGCAGCTCCCTGACAGGGATCGGAAACACCATATATTTT,CASSSLTGIGNTIYF
TRBV6-5,-,-,TRBJ2-1,TGTGCCAGCAGGTCCCCCGGGACCCCTCTAGATGAGCAGTTCTTC,CASRSPGTPLDEQFF
TRBV28,-,-,TRBJ1-3,TGTGCCAGCAGTTTAGTAGCACAAGGAAACACCATATATTTT,CASSLVAQGNTIYF
TRBV10-2,-,-,TRBJ2-1,TGCGCCAGCAGTGAGTCTGTCGGTACTTACAATGAGCAGTTCTTC,CASSESVGTYNEQFF
TRBV4-1,-,-,TRBJ2-2,TGCGCCAGCAGCTACGGGCAGGGTAAATCCGGGGAGCTGTTTTTT,CASSYGQGKSGELFF
TRBV7-7,-,-,TRBJ2-1,TGTGCTAGCAGCTTAGACCCCACTGAATACAATGAGCAGTTCTTC,CASSLDPTEYNEQFF
TRBV5-1,-,TRBD1,TRBJ2-7,TGCGCCAGCAGCGGGCCGGAGACAGGGGGCGAGCAGTACTTC,CASSGPETGGEQYF
TRBV5-1,-,-,TRBJ2-2,TGCGCCAGCAGCTACCGGGACACCGACACCGGGGAGCTGTTTTTT,CASSYRDTDTGELFF
TRBV6-1,many,-,TRBJ2-1,TGTGCCAGCAGTCCCAGGGACACCAACAATGAGCAGTTCTTC,CASSPRDTNNEQFF
TRBV19,once,TRBD1,TRBJ2-1,TGTGCCAGTAGCTCAGCGGGCCAGGGGGCCTCCTACAATGAGCAGTTCTTC,CASSSAGQGASYNEQFF
TRBV19,-,-,TRBJ1-2,TGTGCCAGTAGTATGGGGCGACAGAGCTATTATGGCTACACCTTC,CASSMGRQSYYGYTF
TRBV19,-,-,TRBJ1-1,TGTGCCAGTAGTATCGGGGCAGGGGTGAACACTGAAGCTTTCTTT,CASSIGAGVNTEAFF
TRBV7-2,-,TRBD1,TRBJ2-2,TGTGCCAGCAGCTTGTCGGGGACAGGGGGACGGGAGCTGTTTTTT,CASSLSGTGGRELFF
TRBV7-2,-,-,TRBJ2-7,TGTGCCAGCAGCTTAGATAGCGCGACCTACGAGCAGTACTTC,CASSLDSATYEQYF
TRBV9,-,TRBD2,TRBJ2-7,TGTGCCAGCAGCCCCCGGCCGGGACTAGCGGACTCCTACGAGCAGTACTTC,CASSPRPGLADSYEQYF
TRBV28,-,TRBD1,TRBJ2-3,TGCGCAACTCGACAGGGGGGGACAGATACGCAGTATTTT,CATRQGGTDTQYF
TRBV7-9,-,-,TRBJ1-1,TGTGCCAGCAGCTTAGCGTTGGGGGGTAGCACTGAAGCTTTCTTT,CASSLALGGSTEAFF
TRBV18,-,-,TRBJ2-3,TGTGCCAGCTCGCCAAAACCCGGCACAGATACGCAGTATTTT,CASSPKPGTDTQYF
TRBV19,once,-,TRBJ2-5,TGTGCCAGTAGTACTTCCAGGGAAGAGACCCAGTACTTC,CASSTSREETQYF
TRBV7-2,-,-,TRBJ2-3,TGTGCCAGCAGCTTATTGCGGGTAGGCACAGATACGCAGTATTTT,CASSLLRVGTDTQYF
TRBV6-5,-,-,TRBJ2-6,TGTGCCAGCAGTTCGGGACTTCCCTCTGGGGCCAACGTCCTGACTTTC,CASSSGLPSGANVLTF
TRBV30,-,-,TRBJ1-1,TGTGCCTGGAGTGTACGGGGGCTGAACACTGAAGCTTTCTTT,CAWSVRGLNTEAFF
TRBV23-1,-,-,TRBJ1-5,TGCGCCAGCAGACAAGGGACACCTAATCAGCCCCAGCATTTT,CASRQGTPNQPQHF
TRBV9,-,-,TRBJ1-1,TGTGCCAGCACTGGGACGGGGCGCGAAGCTTTCTTT,CASTGTGREAFF
TRBV5-4,-,TRBD1,TRBJ2-2,TGTGCCAGCAGCTTTGGACAGGGATGGGACACCGGGGAGCTGTTTTTT,CASSFGQGWDTGELFF
TRBV11-2,-,TRBD2,TRBJ2-7,TGTGCCAGCAGCCAGTCGCATGGCGGGAGCTACGAGCAGTACTTC,CASSQSHGGSYEQYF
TRBV30,-,-,TRBJ2-7,TGTGCCTGGAGTGGAGGGGTCTACGAGCAGTACTTC,CAWSGGVYEQYF
TRBV7-2,-,TRBD2,TRBJ2-3,TGTGCCAGCAGCTTGACTAGCGTATTAACAGATACGCAGTATTTT,CASSLTSVLTDTQYF
TRBV5-1,few,TRBD1,TRBJ1-1,TGCGCCAGCAGCACGGGACAGCCAGACACTGAAGCTTTCTTT,CASSTGQPDTEAFF
TRBV2,-,TRBD1,TRBJ1-4,TGTGCCAGCAGTGAAGGGAGGGGGCGGACGACTAATGAAAAACTGTTTTTT,CASSEGRGRTTNEKLFF
TRBV6-5,-,-,TRBJ2-5,TGTGCCAGCAGTTACTCGGGTGCACTACAACAAGAGACCCAGTACTTC,CASSYSGALQQETQYF
TRBV28,-,-,TRBJ2-7,TGTGCCAGCAGTTCCCTATTAGTGGGCGAGCAGTACTTC,CASSSLLVGEQYF
TRBV18,-,TRBD1,TRBJ1-4,TGTGCCAGCTCACCGATTGTCCCGGGACAGGGTTGGACTAATGAAAAACTGTTTTTT,CASSPIVPGQGWTNEKLFF